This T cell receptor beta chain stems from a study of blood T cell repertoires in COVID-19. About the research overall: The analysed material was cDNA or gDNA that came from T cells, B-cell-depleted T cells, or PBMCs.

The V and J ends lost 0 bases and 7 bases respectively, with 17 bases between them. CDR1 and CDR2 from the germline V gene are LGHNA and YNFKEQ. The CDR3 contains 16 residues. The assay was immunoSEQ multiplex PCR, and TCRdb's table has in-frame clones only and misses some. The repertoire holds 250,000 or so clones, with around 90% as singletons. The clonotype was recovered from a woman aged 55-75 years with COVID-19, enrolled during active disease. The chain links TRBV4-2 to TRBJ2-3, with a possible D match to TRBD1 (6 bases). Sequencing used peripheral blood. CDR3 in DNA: TGTGCCAGCAGCCAAGATCCGAGCGCCCAGGGGCATACGCAGTATTTT. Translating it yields CASSQDPSAQGHTQYF.